This TCR beta chain was documented in a study of T cells in localized non-small cell lung cancer. As regards this clone: Its antigen is undetermined.

Study-wide results and caveats: Uninvolved neighboring lung showed the greatest T cell clonality, exceeding tumor. There were a median roughly 61 of the top 100 tumor clones appearing in adjacent lung. Sequencing covered just one tumor region, so heterogeneity cannot be ruled out. Patients showing higher blood T cell density tended to see longer overall survival.

The ends were cut back, 0 bases at V and 0 bases at J, with 8 bases in the middle. CDR1 is LGHNA, CDR2 YSLEER, per germline. The CDR3 spans 15 residues. Assay: immunoSEQ multiplex PCR; the TCRdb copy retains only in-frame clones and omits some. The table includes tens of thousands of clones, approximately 90% detected once. The sequence was obtained from a man between 40 and 70 years old with stage I squamous cell lung carcinoma. The rearrangement uses TRBV4-3 and TRBJ1-2, with a weak D call TRBD1 (5 bases). The source was peripheral blood, collected before any cancer treatment. The CDR3 nucleotides are TGCGCCAGCAGCCAAGACAGGGCATCTAACTATGGCTACACCTTC. Amino acids: CASSQDRASNYGYTF.